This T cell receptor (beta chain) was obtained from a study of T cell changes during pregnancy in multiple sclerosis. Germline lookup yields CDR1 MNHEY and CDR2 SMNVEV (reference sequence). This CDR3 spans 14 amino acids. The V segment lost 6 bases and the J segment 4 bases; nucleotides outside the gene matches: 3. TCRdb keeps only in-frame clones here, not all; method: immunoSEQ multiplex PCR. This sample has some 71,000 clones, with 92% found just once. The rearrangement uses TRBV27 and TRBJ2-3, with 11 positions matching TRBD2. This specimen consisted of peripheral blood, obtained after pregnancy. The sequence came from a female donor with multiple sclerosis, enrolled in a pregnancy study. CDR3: CASRVAGGPDTQYF. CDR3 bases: TGTGCCAGCAGGGTAGCGGGAGGGCCAGATACGCAGTATTTT.